The 21 T cell receptor beta chains below were found in one sample sequenced in a study of cytomegalovirus exposure and HLA in healthy donors. PCR employed 60 Vbeta and 13 Jbeta primers. The protocol was immunoSEQ multiplex PCR, while the TCRdb copy is restricted to in-frame clones and leaves out a portion. The sample consists of 150,000 to 200,000 clones, 75% to 90% of them appearing once. The sample consisted of PBMCs. The source is a man aged 18 to 29 in good health and CMV-seropositive.

The chain uses TRBV27 and TRBJ2-7; the match to TRBD1 covers 10 bases. Germline assignment: CDR1 MNHEY and CDR2 SMNVEV (reference sequence). The CDR3 loop spans 16 amino acids. The trim removed 6 bases at V and 6 bases at J, leaving 14 bases unmatched. CDR3 sequence: CASSNLPGQGSSEQYF. DNA of the CDR3: TGTGCCAGCAGCAATCTTCCGGGACAGGGGAGTTCCGAGCAGTACTTC.

The gene calls are TRBV10-3 and TRBJ2-3, with 10 bases fitting TRBD2. Germline V gives CDR1 ENHRY, CDR2 SYGVKD. The length of the CDR3 is 14 residues. V shed 7 bases and J 5 bases; nucleotides not matched to a gene: 6. CDR3 loop: CAIKPAGGVDTQYF. DNA for the CDR3: TGTGCCATCAAACCAGCGGGGGGGGTAGATACGCAGTATTTT.

The genes are TRBV6-1 and TRBJ2-7; 10 nucleotides agree with TRBD1. The CDR3 extends over 15 amino acids. J was trimmed by 2 bases and V by 6 bases; bases with no gene match: 7. Germline values: CDR1 MNHNS, CDR2 SASEGT. The CDR3 here is CASRAWGQGPYEQYF. CDR3 bases: TGTGCCAGCAGGGCTTGGGGACAGGGGCCCTACGAGCAGTACTTC.

The J gene is TRBJ2-2, the V gene TRBV18, with TRBD1 identical over 8 bases. CDR1 KGHSH and CDR2 LQKENI come from the germline V gene. The CDR3 covers 16 residues. V lost 3 bases, J lost 6 bases, and 9 bases stayed unmatched. CDR3 sequence: CASSPLDRGPAGELFF. The DNA of the CDR3 is TGTGCCAGCTCACCTTTAGACAGGGGTCCCGCCGGGGAGCTGTTTTTT.

The chain couples TRBV5-1 to TRBJ2-5, with TRBD2 matching 10 bases. The CDR3 runs to 15 residues. With V trimmed by 1 base and J by 2 bases, 2 bases remained unmatched. Germline loops: CDR1 SGHRS, CDR2 YFSETQ. CDR3 bases: TGCGCCAGCAGCTTGCTAGCGGGGGAACAAGAGACCCAGTACTTC. Translating it yields CASSLLAGEQETQYF.

The chain uses TRBV10-2 and TRBJ2-7; a weak D match, TRBD1 (6 bases). Trimming pared 5 bases from V and 4 bases from J, leaving 12 bases between. The length of the CDR3 is 13 residues. From germline, CDR1 is WSHSY and CDR2 SAAADI. The CDR3 region is CASSQGLGYEQYF. CDR3 nucleotides: TGCGCCAGCAGTCAGGGGCTGGGGTACGAGCAGTACTTC.

The rearrangement joins TRBV7-8 to TRBJ2-1; 9 nucleotides align to TRBD2. The V and J ends lost 4 bases and 6 bases, in that order; junction bases with no gene match: 7. In germline, CDR1 is SGHVS, CDR2 FQNEAQ. This CDR3 has 15 residues. In nucleotides, the CDR3 is TGTGCCAGCAGCTACGGACTAGCGAGAACCAATGAGCAGTTCTTC. Its protein product is CASSYGLARTNEQFF. Looking up the rest from reference TRBV7-8 and TRBJ2-1 gives the full variable domain: GAGVSQSPRYKVAKRGQDVALRCDPISGHVSLFWYQQALGQGPEFLTYFQNEAQLDKSGLPSDRFFAERPEGSVSTLKIQRTQQEDSAVYLCASSYGLARTNEQFFGPGTRLTVL.

In this sample, this clone turned up once. The V call is TRBV14, the J call TRBJ2-5; D call uncertain. The CDR3 contains 15 residues. In germline, CDR1 is SGHDN, CDR2 FVKESK. Trimming took 4 bases from V and 3 from J, leaving 15 bases between them. The CDR3 DNA reads as TGTGCCAGCAGCCGTGGCCTACGCGGAGAAGAGACCCAGTACTTC. Translating it yields CASSRGLRGEETQYF.

The J gene is TRBJ2-7, the V gene TRBV7-6; the D gene is possibly TRBD1 (6 bases). Germline CDR1 reads SGHVS; CDR2 reads FNYEAQ. Trimming cost V 5 bases and J 2 bases, with 13 bases left between them. This CDR3 region has 14 residues. The CDR3 sequence is CASSPQGITYEQYF. Here the CDR3 DNA reads TGTGCCAGCAGCCCTCAGGGGATCACCTACGAGCAGTACTTC.

The gene calls are TRBV25-1 and TRBJ2-2, with no clear D. CDR1 and CDR2 (germline): MGHDK, SYGVNS. This CDR3 region has 16 residues. V lost 2 bases and J 4 bases, leaving 14 bases between the germline ends. CDR3 residues: CASSEPSGPLTGELFF. DNA of the CDR3: TGTGCCAGCAGTGAACCGTCAGGTCCCCTCACCGGGGAGCTGTTTTTT.

The rearrangement uses TRBV29-1 and TRBJ1-6, with 7 bases lining up with TRBD1. The length of the CDR3 is 13 residues. V trimming: 4 bases; J trimming: 9 bases; junction bases outside the gene matches: 6. From germline, CDR1 is SQVTM and CDR2 ANQGSEA. The CDR3 sequence is CSVGETGVSPLHF. For the CDR3, the DNA is TGCAGCGTTGGGGAAACAGGGGTTTCACCCCTCCACTTT. The full variable domain, with the rest looked up from reference TRBV29-1 and TRBJ1-6, is SAVISQKPSRDICQRGTSLTIQCQVDSQVTMMFWYRQQPGQSLTLIATANQGSEATYESGFVIDKFPISRPNLTFSTLTVSNMSPEDSSIYLCSVGETGVSPLHFGNGTRLTVT.

The chain couples TRBV6-1 to TRBJ2-7, with a possible D match to TRBD2 (6 bases). The CDR3 runs to 14 residues. The germline CDR1 and CDR2 sequences are MNHNS and SASEGT. The germline V and J ends were trimmed by 1 base and 3 bases, with 10 bases remaining between them. The CDR3 loop reads CASSEGNGGYEQYF. In DNA, the CDR3 is TGTGCCAGCAGTGAAGGGAACGGGGGCTACGAGCAGTACTTC.

The CDR3 DNA is TGTGCCAGCAGGAAGACAGGGTGGGAGACCCAGTACTTC. Translation gives CASRKTGWETQYF. The chain employs TRBV6-5 and TRBJ2-5; 7 nucleotides align to TRBD1. From germline, CDR1 is MNHEY and CDR2 SVGAGI. CDR3 size: 13 residues. V trimming: 6 bases; J trimming: 5 bases; junction bases outside the gene matches: 6.

The rearrangement uses TRBV10-3 and TRBJ2-7; TRBD1 matches at 10 bases. Germline lookup yields CDR1 ENHRY and CDR2 SYGVKD. The CDR3 spans 12 residues. The junction had 5 bases not matched to a gene; V was cut back by 8 bases and J by 7 bases. The CDR3 DNA reads TGTGCCATCGGCGGGACAGGGGAAGAGCAGTACTTC. Its translation is CAIGGTGEEQYF.

The V call is TRBV5-6, the J call TRBJ2-7, with a weak D call TRBD1 (7 bases). The CDR3 extends over 15 amino acids. Germline V lookup: CDR1 SGHDT, CDR2 YYEEEE. Trimming cost V 3 bases and J 6 bases, with 19 bases left between them. CDR3 sequence (DNA): TGTGCCAGCAGCTACCCCGACAGGGACGGGGGCGAGCAGTACTTC. Protein: CASSYPDRDGGEQYF.

The chain employs TRBV7-8 and TRBJ2-1; D is ambiguous. V lost 1 base, J lost 0 bases, and 7 bases lay in between. Germline CDR1 reads SGHVS; CDR2 reads FQNEAQ. There are 15 residues in the CDR3. The CDR3 DNA sequence: TGTGCCAGCAGCTTAGACGTTAGCTCCTACAATGAGCAGTTCTTC. Its protein is CASSLDVSSYNEQFF. The whole variable domain, remainder taken from reference TRBV7-8 and TRBJ2-1, is GAGVSQSPRYKVAKRGQDVALRCDPISGHVSLFWYQQALGQGPEFLTYFQNEAQLDKSGLPSDRFFAERPEGSVSTLKIQRTQQEDSAVYLCASSLDVSSYNEQFFGPGTRLTVL.

The chain uses TRBV29-1 and TRBJ2-5, with 8 nucleotides matching TRBD2. Germline assignment: CDR1 SQVTM and CDR2 ANQGSEA. The CDR3 has 13 residues. The CDR3 region is CSGLVAGGEGQYF. CDR3 bases: TGCAGTGGTCTGGTCGCGGGGGGTGAGGGGCAGTACTTC. Drawing the rest from reference TRBV29-1 and TRBJ2-5, the complete variable domain is SAVISQKPSRDICQRGTSLTIQCQVDSQVTMMFWYRQQPGQSLTLIATANQGSEATYESGFVIDKFPISRPNLTFSTLTVSNMSPEDSSIYLCSGLVAGGEGQYFGPGTRLLVL.

This chain links TRBV4-2 with TRBJ2-7; D gene ambiguous. The CDR3 length is 17 residues. V was shortened by 0 bases and J by 2 bases, with 17 bases between the two germline ends. Germline lookup yields CDR1 LGHNA and CDR2 YNFKEQ. CDR3 sequence: CASSQDGATADPYEQYF. CDR3 DNA: TGTGCCAGCAGCCAAGATGGAGCGACCGCCGATCCCTACGAGCAGTACTTC.

DNA for the CDR3: TGTGCCAGCAGCCTCCTCTGGGTCGGTCGGGACATTCAGTACTTC. It specifies CASSLLWVGRDIQYF. The chain uses TRBV5-8 and TRBJ2-4, with no clear D. V was pared by 4 bases and J by 8 bases, with 19 bases between. This CDR3 has 15 residues. Germline V gene lookup returns CDR1 SGHTS and CDR2 YDEGEE.

This sequence joins TRBV7-2 and TRBJ1-2; no reliable D call. The CDR3 spans 13 residues. Trimming shortened V by 0 bases and J by 4 bases, and 6 bases separated the two germline ends. Looked up from germline, CDR1 is SGHTA and CDR2 is FQGNSA. The CDR3 loop is CASSLAAAYGYTF. The CDR3 DNA follows: TGTGCCAGCAGCTTAGCGGCGGCCTATGGCTACACCTTC. The variable domain in full, completed from reference TRBV7-2 and TRBJ1-2, reads GAGVSQSPSNKVTEKGKDVELRCDPISGHTALYWYRQSLGQGLEFLIYFQGNSAPDKSGLPSDRFSAERTGGSVSTLTIQRTQQEDSAVYLCASSLAAAYGYTFGSGTRLTVV.

Here the CDR3 reads CASGSGQGADNEQFF. The CDR3 DNA reads as TGTGCTAGTGGTTCTGGACAGGGGGCGGACAATGAGCAGTTCTTC. The rearrangement uses TRBV12-5 and TRBJ2-1, with 11 bases identical to TRBD1. The germline V gene encodes CDR1 LGHNT and CDR2 FRNRAP. The trim removed 4 bases at V and 5 bases at J, leaving 4 bases unmatched. This CDR3 has 15 amino acids.